Here is one TCR beta chain with its context. Libraries were prepared by immunoSEQ multiplex PCR; TCRdb keeps only in-frame clonotypes and omits some of them. The sample holds fewer than 600,000 clones, around 79% seen once. The data were taken from a study of shared clonotypes between healthy human individuals. CDR1 is LNHDA, CDR2 SQIVND, per germline (reference sequence). The CDR3 spans 15 residues. Trimming at V came to 6 bases and at J to 6 bases, leaving 11 bases not matched to a gene. This sequence joins TRBV19 and TRBJ1-2; 9 bases line up with TRBD1. The material sequenced was PBMCs. This TCR was sampled from a woman aged 40 to 50 in good health. Some clones in this sample may be carry-over from other donors' samples. The CDR3: CASRPQQGAANGYTF. The CDR3 DNA is TGTGCCAGTAGACCCCAACAGGGGGCGGCGAATGGCTACACCTTC.